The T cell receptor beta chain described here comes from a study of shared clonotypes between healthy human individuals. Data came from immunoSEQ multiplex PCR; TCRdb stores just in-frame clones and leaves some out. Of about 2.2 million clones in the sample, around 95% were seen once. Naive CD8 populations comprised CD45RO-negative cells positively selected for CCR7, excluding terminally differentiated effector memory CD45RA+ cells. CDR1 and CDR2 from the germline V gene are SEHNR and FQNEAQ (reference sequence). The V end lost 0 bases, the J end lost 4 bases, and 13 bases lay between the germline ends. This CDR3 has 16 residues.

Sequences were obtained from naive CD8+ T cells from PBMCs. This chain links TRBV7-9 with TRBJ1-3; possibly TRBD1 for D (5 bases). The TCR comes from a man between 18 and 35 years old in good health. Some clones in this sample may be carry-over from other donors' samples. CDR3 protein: CASSLALGGYGNTIYF. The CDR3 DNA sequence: TGTGCCAGCAGCTTAGCGCTCGGGGGGTACGGAAACACCATATATTTT.